The clone carrying this T cell receptor beta chain appeared many times. Its antigen is currently unknown. The data derive from a study of neurological immune-mediated disorders. The length of the CDR3 is 14 residues. The V gene lost 1 base and the J gene lost 1 base, with 7 bases spanning the gap. Germline CDR1 is LNHNV and CDR2 is YYDKDF (reference sequence). Findings and caveats of the study: With the multiple sclerosis repertoire cluster, none of the clinical or MRI features showed an association.

TCRdb re-analysed the 5' RACE reads in MiXCR, keeping a single row per CDR3 protein. The sample consists of 110,000 or so distinct CDR3 sequences, roughly 3.4% of them appearing once. V gene TRBV15 combines with J gene TRBJ2-5; no clear D gene. The sample taken for sequencing was PBMCs. The sequence came from a woman aged 25-40 years with multiple sclerosis. The CDR3 region is CATSRGPLQETQYF. CDR3 bases: TGTGCCACCAGCAGAGGGCCTCTCCAAGAGACCCAGTACTTC.